This T cell receptor beta chain was obtained from a study of somatic mutations in cytotoxic T cells in rheumatoid arthritis. Study-level information: Blood from the patient (approximately 30 ml EDTA) was drawn right after diagnosis, pretreatment.

The investigators isolated CD4+ and CD8+ cells by positive magnetic bead selection and checked their purity by flow cytometry. Data came from immunoSEQ multiplex PCR; TCRdb stores just in-frame clones and leaves some out. The sample yields just over 20,000 clones, about four fifths seen once. Comment on this clone: Its antigen is currently unknown.

Study-wide findings and caveats: Among rheumatoid arthritis patients, TRBV07 appeared slightly underrepresented, and this finding was left without any adjustment for multiple comparisons. About an eighth of the roughly 60 patients had a largest CD8+ clone above 20% of CD8+ cells.

Trimming removed 4 bases from V and 2 bases from J, with 12 bases in between. Germline V gene data show CDR1 as MDHEN and CDR2 as SYDVKM. This CDR3 spans 14 amino acids. The chain employs TRBV28 and TRBJ2-7; a weak D match, TRBD1 (6 bases). The TCR originated in an adult with rheumatoid arthritis. The sequenced sample consisted of CD8+ T cells sorted from blood. Here the CDR3 DNA reads TGTGCCAGCAGTTCCGAACAGGGACCCTACGAGCAGTACGTC. Protein sequence: CASSSEQGPYEQYV.